This TCR beta chain was observed in a study of blood T cell repertoires in COVID-19. Study details: Nucleic acid was either cDNA or gDNA, and it came from T cells, B-cell-depleted T cells, or PBMCs.

This CDR3 comprises 12 residues. V lost 0 bases, J lost 5 bases, and 5 bases lay in between. Per the germline V gene, CDR1 is SGHNT and CDR2 is YENEEA. Individuals aged about 18 to 89 years were recruited from 24 US areas. Clinical history reported by participants formed the basis on which cohorts were assigned. The authors' processing: It was from reference gene primer amplification that nucleated cell counts were estimated. Assay used: immunoSEQ multiplex PCR; TCRdb lists only in-frame clones, some missing. V and J calls and clone size are copied from that table; D and trimming were computed from the DNA. The data contain 180,000 or so clones, roughly 85% of them singletons.

J is TRBJ2-7 and V is TRBV11-3, with unresolved D. The sequencing sample was made of PBMCs or T cells enriched from blood (not recorded which). This TCR came from a man in his forties who had recovered from COVID-19. CDR3 amino acids: CASSLDTNEQYF. In DNA form, the CDR3 reads TGTGCCAGCAGCTTAGATACAAACGAGCAGTACTTC.